The 5 T cell receptor beta chains below all came from one sample that was sequenced in a study of T-cell memory formation after mild COVID-19. Via MiXCR, TCRdb re-called the 5' RACE reads, giving one row per CDR3 protein. The table includes approximately 270,000 distinct CDR3 sequences, roughly 16% detected once. The sequenced sample was PBMCs or a T cell subset sorted from them (not recorded which). Receptors were obtained from a man between 18 and 29 years old who had mild COVID-19 (a few samples of this study predate the infection). Cell type and time point are not known.

The chain uses TRBV4-1 and TRBJ2-1; 7 bases align to TRBD2. Germline CDR1 is MGHRA and CDR2 is YSYEKL. This CDR3 spans 16 amino acids. The V and J ends lost 5 bases and 2 bases, in that order; junction bases with no gene match: 9. The CDR3 spells CASSNRGGGTYNEQFF. The CDR3 DNA follows: TGCGCCAGCAGCAACCGTGGGGGGGGGACCTACAATGAGCAGTTCTTC.

The chain couples TRBV9 to TRBJ1-5, with D unclear. This CDR3 is 15 amino acids long. The V end lost 0 bases, the J end lost 7 bases, and 14 bases lay between the germline ends. The germline V gene has CDR1 SGDLS and CDR2 YYNGEE. The CDR3 sequence is CASSVEGALGQPQHF. The DNA of the CDR3 is TGTGCCAGCAGCGTAGAAGGTGCCTTAGGACAGCCCCAGCATTTT.

This chain uses TRBV25-1 with TRBJ2-1; D gene unclear. With 4 bases removed from V and 0 bases from J, the gap between germline ends came to 7 bases. Per germline, CDR1 MGHDK and CDR2 SYGVNS. The CDR3 spans 14 residues. CDR3 bases: TGTGCCAGCAGTGTCGGAAGCTCCTACAATGAGCAGTTCTTC. Its protein is CASSVGSSYNEQFF.

The chain couples TRBV6-2 or TRBV6-3 to TRBJ1-5; perhaps TRBD1 as D (5 bases). The CDR3 extends over 13 amino acids. Germline CDR1 and CDR2: MNHEY and SVGEGT. With 7 bases removed from V and 3 bases from J, the gap between germline ends came to 10 bases. The CDR3 DNA reads TGTGCCAGCACCCAGGGCACCAATCAGCCCCAGCATTTT. This codes for CASTQGTNQPQHF.

This clonotype was counted at least ten times. This chain uses TRBV6-1 with TRBJ2-1, with 7 nucleotides matching TRBD2. Germline trimming cut 3 bases from V and 3 bases from J; bases unmatched to any gene: 5. Germline V gene lookup returns CDR1 MNHNS and CDR2 SASEGT. The CDR3 runs to 15 residues. CDR3 nucleotide sequence: TGTGCCAGCAGTGACGGGGCGGGGGACTACAATGAGCAGTTCTTC. It codes for CASSDGAGDYNEQFF.